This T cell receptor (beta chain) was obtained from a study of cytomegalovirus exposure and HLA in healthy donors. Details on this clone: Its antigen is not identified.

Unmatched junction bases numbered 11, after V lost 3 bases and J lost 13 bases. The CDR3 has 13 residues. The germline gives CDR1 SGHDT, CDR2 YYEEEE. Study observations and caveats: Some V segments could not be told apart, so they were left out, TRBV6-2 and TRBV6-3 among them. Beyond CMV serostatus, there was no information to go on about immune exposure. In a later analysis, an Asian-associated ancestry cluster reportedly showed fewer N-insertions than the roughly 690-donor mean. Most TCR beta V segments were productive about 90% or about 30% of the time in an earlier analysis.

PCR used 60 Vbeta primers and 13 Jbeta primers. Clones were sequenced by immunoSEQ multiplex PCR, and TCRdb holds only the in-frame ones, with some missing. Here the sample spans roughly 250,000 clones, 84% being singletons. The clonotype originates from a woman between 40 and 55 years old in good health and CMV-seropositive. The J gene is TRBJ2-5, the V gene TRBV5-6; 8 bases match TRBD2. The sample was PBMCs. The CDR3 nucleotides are TGTGCCAGCAGCTCGGTCGGGGGGGAGGTTTTGTACTTC. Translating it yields CASSSVGGEVLYF.